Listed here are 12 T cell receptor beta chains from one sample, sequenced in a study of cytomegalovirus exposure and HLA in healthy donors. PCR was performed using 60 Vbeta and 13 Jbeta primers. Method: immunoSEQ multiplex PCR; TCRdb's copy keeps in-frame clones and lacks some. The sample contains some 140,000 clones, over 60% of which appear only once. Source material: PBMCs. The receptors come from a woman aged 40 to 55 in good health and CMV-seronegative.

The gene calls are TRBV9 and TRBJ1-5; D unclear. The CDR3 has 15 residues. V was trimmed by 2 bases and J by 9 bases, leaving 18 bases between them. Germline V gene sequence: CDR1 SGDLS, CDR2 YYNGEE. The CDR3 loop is CASSVDGRGFTPQHF. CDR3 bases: TGTGCCAGCAGCGTGGACGGACGGGGATTCACGCCCCAGCATTTT.

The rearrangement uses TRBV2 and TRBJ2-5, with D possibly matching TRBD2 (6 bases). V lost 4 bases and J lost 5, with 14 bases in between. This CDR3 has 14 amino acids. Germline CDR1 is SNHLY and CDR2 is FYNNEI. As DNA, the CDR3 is TGTGCCAGCAGTGCCCCCCCGGAGGGGGAGACCCAGTACTTC. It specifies CASSAPPEGETQYF.

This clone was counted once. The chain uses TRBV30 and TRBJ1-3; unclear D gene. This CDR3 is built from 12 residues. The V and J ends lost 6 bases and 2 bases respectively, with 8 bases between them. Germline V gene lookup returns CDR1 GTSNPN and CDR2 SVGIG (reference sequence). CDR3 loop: CACHSAGNTIYF. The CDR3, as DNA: TGTGCCTGCCACAGTGCTGGAAACACCATATATTTT.

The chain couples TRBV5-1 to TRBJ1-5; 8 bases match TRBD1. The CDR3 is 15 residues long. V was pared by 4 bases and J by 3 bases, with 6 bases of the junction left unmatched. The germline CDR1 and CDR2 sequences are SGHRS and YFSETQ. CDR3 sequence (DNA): TGCGCCAGCAGCCGGCAGGGGGCCCCCAATCAGCCCCAGCATTTT. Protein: CASSRQGAPNQPQHF. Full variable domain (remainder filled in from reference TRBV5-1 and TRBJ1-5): KAGVTQTPRYLIKTRGQQVTLSCSPISGHRSVSWYQQTPGQGLQFLFEYFSETQRNKGNFPGRFSGRQFSNSRSEMNVSTLELGDSALYLCASSRQGAPNQPQHFGDGTRLSIL.

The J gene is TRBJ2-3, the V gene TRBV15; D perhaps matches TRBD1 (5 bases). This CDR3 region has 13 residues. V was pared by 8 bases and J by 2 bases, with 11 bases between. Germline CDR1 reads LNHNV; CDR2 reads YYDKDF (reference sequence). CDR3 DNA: TGTGCCACCCAAGGGGCCTCCACAGATACGCAGTATTTT. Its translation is CATQGASTDTQYF.

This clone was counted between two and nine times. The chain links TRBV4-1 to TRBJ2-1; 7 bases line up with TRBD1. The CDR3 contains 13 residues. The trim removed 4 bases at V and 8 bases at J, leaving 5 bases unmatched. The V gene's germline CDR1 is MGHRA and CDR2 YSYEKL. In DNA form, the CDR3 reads TGCGCCAGCAGCCGACAGCAGGGGGATGAGCAGTTCTTC. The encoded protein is CASSRQQGDEQFF.

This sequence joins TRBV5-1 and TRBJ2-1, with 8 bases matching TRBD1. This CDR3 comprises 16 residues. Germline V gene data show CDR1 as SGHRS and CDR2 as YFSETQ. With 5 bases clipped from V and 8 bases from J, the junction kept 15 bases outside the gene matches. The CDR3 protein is CASRMSTGGHFDEQFF. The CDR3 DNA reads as TGCGCCAGCAGAATGAGTACAGGGGGACATTTTGATGAGCAGTTCTTC.

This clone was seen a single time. This CDR3 is CASGRGANVLTF. Here the CDR3 DNA reads TGTGCCAGCGGCAGAGGGGCCAACGTCCTGACTTTC. V gene TRBV25-1 combines with J gene TRBJ2-6; D not certain. This CDR3 is 12 amino acids long. The V gene lost 8 bases and the J gene lost 4 bases, with 6 bases spanning the gap. CDR1 MGHDK and CDR2 SYGVNS come from the germline V gene. The full variable domain, its missing parts supplied by reference TRBV25-1 and TRBJ2-6, is EADIYQTPRYLVIGTGKKITLECSQTMGHDKMYWYQQDPGMELHLIHYSYGVNSTEKGDLSSESTVSRIRTEHFPLTLESARPSHTSQYLCASGRGANVLTFGAGSRLTVL.

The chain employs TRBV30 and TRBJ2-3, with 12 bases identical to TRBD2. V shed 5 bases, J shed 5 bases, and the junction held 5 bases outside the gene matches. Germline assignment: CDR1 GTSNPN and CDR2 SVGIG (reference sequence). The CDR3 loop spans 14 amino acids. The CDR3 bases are TGTGCCTGGGAACTAGCGGGAGGAAAAGATACGCAGTATTTT. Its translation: CAWELAGGKDTQYF.

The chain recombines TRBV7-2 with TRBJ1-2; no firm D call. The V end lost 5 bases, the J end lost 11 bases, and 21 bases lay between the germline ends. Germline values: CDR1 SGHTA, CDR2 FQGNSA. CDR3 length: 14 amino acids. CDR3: CASSPRRDSGWYTF. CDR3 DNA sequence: TGTGCCAGCAGCCCCAGGAGGGATTCGGGTTGGTACACCTTC.

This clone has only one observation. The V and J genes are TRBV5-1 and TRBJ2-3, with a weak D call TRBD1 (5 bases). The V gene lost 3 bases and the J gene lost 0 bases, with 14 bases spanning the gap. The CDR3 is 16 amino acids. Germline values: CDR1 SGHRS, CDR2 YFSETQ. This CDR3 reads CASSSPAGHSTDTQYF. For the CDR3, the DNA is TGCGCCAGCAGCTCTCCAGCAGGGCATAGCACAGATACGCAGTATTTT. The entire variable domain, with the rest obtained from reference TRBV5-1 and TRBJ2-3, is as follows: KAGVTQTPRYLIKTRGQQVTLSCSPISGHRSVSWYQQTPGQGLQFLFEYFSETQRNKGNFPGRFSGRQFSNSRSEMNVSTLELGDSALYLCASSSPAGHSTDTQYFGPGTRLTVL.

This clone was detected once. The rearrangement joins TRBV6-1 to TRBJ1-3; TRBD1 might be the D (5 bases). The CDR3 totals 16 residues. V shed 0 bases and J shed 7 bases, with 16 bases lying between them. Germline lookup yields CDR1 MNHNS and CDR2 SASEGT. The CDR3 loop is CASSEAHQGLPNTIYF. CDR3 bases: TGTGCCAGCAGTGAAGCGCATCAGGGCTTACCCAACACCATATATTTT.